The 15 T cell receptor beta chains below were found in one sample sequenced in a study of cytomegalovirus exposure and HLA in healthy donors. The PCR made use of 60 Vbeta and 13 Jbeta primers. Using immunoSEQ multiplex PCR, the repertoire was profiled, and TCRdb retains in-frame clones only, with some absent. The sample has over 100,000 clones. The sample taken for sequencing was PBMCs. The receptor set was obtained from a man aged 18-30 years in good health and CMV-seronegative.

The gene calls are TRBV2 and TRBJ1-1; D is undetermined. The CDR3 sequence is 10 residues long. V was shortened by 8 bases and J by 10 bases, with 11 bases between the two germline ends. CDR1 is SNHLY, CDR2 FYNNEI, per germline. The CDR3 protein is CASGERAAFF. The CDR3 DNA reads as TGTGCCAGCGGAGAGAGGGCAGCTTTCTTT.

V gene TRBV5-1 combines with J gene TRBJ1-6, with D possibly TRBD1 on 6 matching bases. Trimming removed 3 bases at V and 6 bases at J, with 10 bases between. The V gene's germline CDR1 is SGHRS and CDR2 YFSETQ. The CDR3 extends over 14 amino acids. Here the CDR3 DNA reads TGCGCCAGCAGCTCCGGACAGAGTAATTCACCCCTCCACTTT. Translation: CASSSGQSNSPLHF.

This chain links TRBV7-2 with TRBJ2-2; tentative D call: TRBD1 (6 bases). This CDR3 contains 12 residues. V was clipped by 5 bases and J by 7 bases, with 8 bases between them. Germline lookup yields CDR1 SGHTA and CDR2 FQGNSA. The DNA for the CDR3 is TGTGCCAGCAGCGAACAGGGCGGGGAGCTGTTTTTT. It encodes CASSEQGGELFF.

V usage is TRBV30 and J usage is TRBJ1-5; a weak D match, TRBD1 (5 bases). Germline lookup yields CDR1 GTSNPN and CDR2 SVGIG (reference sequence). The V gene lost 3 bases and the J gene lost 3 bases, with 9 bases spanning the gap. The CDR3 sequence is 13 residues long. CDR3 amino acids: CAWSRGSNQPQHF. In DNA form, the CDR3 reads TGTGCCTGGAGCCGGGGGTCCAATCAGCCCCAGCATTTT. Filled out from reference TRBV30 and TRBJ1-5, the complete variable domain reads SQTIHQWPATLVQPVGSPLSLECTVEGTSNPNLYWYRQAAGRGLQLLFYSVGIGQISSEVPQNLSASRPQDRQFILSSKKLLLSDSGFYLCAWSRGSNQPQHFGDGTRLSIL.

CDR3 protein: CASSLGGSPFMTEHDEQYF. The CDR3 DNA sequence: TGTGCCAGCAGCTTAGGGGGTTCACCTTTCATGACAGAGCACGACGAGCAGTACTTC. This chain connects TRBV7-9 to TRBJ2-7; a weak D match, TRBD1 (5 bases). The CDR3 has 19 amino acids. The ends were cut back, 1 base at V and 5 bases at J, with 27 bases in the middle. Per the germline V gene, CDR1 is SEHNR and CDR2 is FQNEAQ (reference sequence).

The rearrangement links TRBV9 to TRBJ1-1; D unclear. The CDR3 is made up of 14 amino acids. V lost 0 bases, J lost 6 bases, and 12 bases lay in between. The germline gives CDR1 SGDLS, CDR2 YYNGEE. CDR3 sequence reads: CASSVVPGGSEAFF. CDR3 DNA: TGTGCCAGCAGCGTAGTGCCGGGAGGATCTGAAGCTTTCTTT.

This chain uses TRBV11-3 with TRBJ1-2, with 9 bases aligning to TRBD1. V gave up 0 bases and J gave up 2 bases; unmatched junction bases: 1. The CDR3 runs to 15 residues. Germline loops: CDR1 SGHNT, CDR2 YENEEA. The CDR3 spells CASSLEGTGNYGYTF. The DNA of the CDR3 is TGTGCCAGCAGCTTAGAAGGGACAGGGAACTATGGCTACACCTTC.

The chain recombines TRBV19 with TRBJ2-2; TRBD2 might be the D (6 bases). Germline lookup yields CDR1 LNHDA and CDR2 SQIVND (reference sequence). The CDR3 has 18 amino acids. Between the trimmed V and J ends, which lost 1 base and 6 bases, there was a span of 21 bases. CDR3 nucleotide sequence: TGTGCCAGTAGTATAGCCCTGGGACTTCGAGGGAAGGCCGGGGAGCTGTTTTTT. It is translated as CASSIALGLRGKAGELFF.

The J gene is TRBJ2-2, the V gene TRBV11-3; D is possibly TRBD1 (5 bases). V lost 3 bases, J lost 6 bases, and 14 bases lay in between. In germline, CDR1 is SGHNT, CDR2 YENEEA. The CDR3 is 15 amino acids. The CDR3 reads CASSFQGVMAGELFF. Here the CDR3 DNA reads TGTGCCAGCAGCTTCCAGGGTGTGATGGCCGGGGAGCTGTTTTTT.

This rearrangement joins TRBV29-1 to TRBJ1-4; no clear D. V was trimmed by 6 bases and J by 0 bases, leaving 11 bases between them. The CDR3 spans 14 residues. CDR1 and CDR2 from the germline V gene are SQVTM and ANQGSEA. DNA of the CDR3: TGCAGCGTCCTCTCCCGGGCAACTAATGAAAAACTGTTTTTT. Protein: CSVLSRATNEKLFF.

This chain uses TRBV10-3 with TRBJ1-4, with 7 bases matching TRBD1. Per germline, CDR1 ENHRY and CDR2 SYGVKD. Unmatched junction bases numbered 4, after V lost 7 bases and J lost 5 bases. The CDR3 runs to 13 residues. The CDR3 DNA is TGTGCCATCAAAGGGACAGCAAATGAAAAACTGTTTTTT. This gives the protein CAIKGTANEKLFF.

The chain couples TRBV11-2 to TRBJ1-1, with 7 nucleotides matching TRBD1. V was pared by 3 bases and J by 5 bases, with 15 bases of the junction left unmatched. The CDR3 covers 17 residues. The V gene's germline CDR1 is SGHAT and CDR2 FQNNGV. CDR3 coding DNA: TGTGCCAGCAGCTTCCAGGCTGTCAGGGGGACTAGGACTGAAGCTTTCTTT. As protein: CASSFQAVRGTRTEAFF.

The chain joins TRBV27 to TRBJ2-5, with 9 bases fitting TRBD2. Germline loops: CDR1 MNHEY, CDR2 SMNVEV (reference sequence). CDR3 size: 13 residues. Losses at the gene ends were 8 bases for V and 4 bases for J; bases not matched to a gene: 5. The CDR3 nucleotides are TGTGCCAGCGCTCCGGGACTAGCAGAGACCCAGTACTTC. Its translation: CASAPGLAETQYF.

This rearrangement joins TRBV16 to TRBJ1-5, with no clear D. The V and J ends lost 2 bases and 0 bases respectively, with 14 bases between them. Germline V gene lookup returns CDR1 KGHSY and CDR2 FQNENV. This CDR3 region has 17 residues. The CDR3 reads CASSQIPTDSSNQPQHF. CDR3 DNA sequence: TGTGCCAGCAGCCAAATTCCTACAGATTCTAGCAATCAGCCCCAGCATTTT.

This chain connects TRBV7-9 to TRBJ2-7; maybe TRBD2 (6 bases). This CDR3 has 17 residues. Germline values: CDR1 SEHNR, CDR2 FQNEAQ (reference sequence). V lost 1 base and J 0 bases, leaving 16 bases between the germline ends. CDR3 sequence (DNA): TGTGCCAGCAGCTTAGACTCCCGCGGGAAACTCTCCTACGAGCAGTACTTC. It encodes CASSLDSRGKLSYEQYF.